This TCR beta chain was observed in a study of post-analysis software for immune sequencing data. Unique molecular identifiers tagged the TCR beta cDNA libraries. Input amounts of 1 to 10 million T cells were used. These gave approximately 500,000 cDNA molecules, so each molecule approximated one T cell. TCRdb re-derived calls from the PCR reads in MiXCR, one entry per CDR3 protein. The sample yields approximately 150,000 distinct CDR3 sequences, about 32% seen once. This clonotype has at least ten counts. Its target is unknown. V gave up 3 bases and J gave up 4 bases, with 4 bases separating them. The CDR3 has 12 residues. Germline-derived CDR1 and CDR2 are KGHDR and SFDVKD. Findings and limits, study-wide: Strong co-clustering by F measure linked samples that shared a preparation batch. Controls significantly exceeded multiple sclerosis patients in normalized Chao1 diversity. The study found TRBV5-6, TRBV5-1 and TRBV20-1 among a few TRBV segments more frequent in patients than controls.

V and J are TRBV24-1 and TRBJ2-3; D is ambiguous. What was sequenced was blood. The TCR comes from a girl under 18 with multiple sclerosis. Here the CDR3 DNA reads TGTGCCACCAGTGATCGCGCAGATACGCAGTATTTT. Its translation: CATSDRADTQYF.